A single T cell receptor (beta chain) is shown here with its context. The CDR3 has 16 amino acids. The data derive from a study of T cell changes during pregnancy in multiple sclerosis. Profiled with immunoSEQ multiplex PCR; TCRdb holds only in-frame clones, not every one. Among 75,000 to 95,000 clones listed, around 93% were seen once. The sample in question was peripheral blood, obtained before pregnancy. J is TRBJ1-3 and V is TRBV21-1; the table's D call TRBD1 went unverified against the DNA. TRBV21-1 is termed a pseudogene. This receptor was obtained from a female donor with multiple sclerosis, enrolled in a pregnancy study. CDR3 sequence reads: CASSPGQVFSGNTIYF. CDR3 sequence (DNA): TGTGCCAGCAGCCCAGGACAGGTGTTCTCTGGAAACACCATATATTTT.